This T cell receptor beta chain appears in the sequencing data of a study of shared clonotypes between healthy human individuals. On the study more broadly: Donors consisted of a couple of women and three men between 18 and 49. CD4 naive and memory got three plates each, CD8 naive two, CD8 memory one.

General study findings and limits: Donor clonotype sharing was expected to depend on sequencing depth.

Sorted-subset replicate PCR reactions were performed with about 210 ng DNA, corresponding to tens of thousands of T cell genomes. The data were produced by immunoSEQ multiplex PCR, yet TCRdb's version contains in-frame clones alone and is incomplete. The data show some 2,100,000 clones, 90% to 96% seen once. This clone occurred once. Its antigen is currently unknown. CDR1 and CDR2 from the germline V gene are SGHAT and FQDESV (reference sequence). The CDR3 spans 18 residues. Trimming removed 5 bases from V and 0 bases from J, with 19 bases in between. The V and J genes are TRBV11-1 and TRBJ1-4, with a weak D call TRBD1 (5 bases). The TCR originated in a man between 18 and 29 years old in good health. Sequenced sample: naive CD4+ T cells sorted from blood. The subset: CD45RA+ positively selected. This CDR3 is CASSAGAWGVATNEKLFF. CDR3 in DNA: TGTGCCAGCAGCGCCGGCGCCTGGGGGGTAGCAACTAATGAAAAACTGTTTTTT.